This T cell receptor beta chain was found in a study of blood T cell repertoires in COVID-19 (dated by TCRdb to between 2020 and 2021). For the study in its entirety: Samples from collaborators originated in the United States, Italy and Spain and spanned both the acute and convalescent phases of COVID-19. The material from the prospective study consisted of cDNA or gDNA derived from T cells, B-cell-depleted T cells, or PBMCs. Deeply sampled blood TCRbeta repertoires from subjects exposed to, actively infected with, or recovered from COVID-19 were included in the dataset. The repertoires were made available in a free public database intended to serve as a resource for research on the immune response to SARS-CoV-2. Samples were obtained from the ongoing ImmuneRACE study (first 160 participants) and from some 1,200 subjects provided by 6 global collaborators. Nearly every sample came with metadata listing a de-identified subject ID, COVID-19 status, age in years and sex. Where available, HLA class I and class II types were taken from metadata supplied by the sample provider and were not determined by assay-based typing. What the work shows at the level of the full study, not this receptor alone: The quantity of clinical and demographic metadata differed by source and by participant and was supplied without curation.

In the case of this clone: Its antigen specificity is not known. The input lacks base qualities; no much larger clone sits a single base away.

Collaborating institutions collected whole blood in K2EDTA tubes following their own protocols. Collaborator samples were shipped for TCRbeta analysis as frozen whole blood, isolated PBMCs, or DNA extracted from either sample type. The CDR3 contains 12 residues, cysteine and phenylalanine counted. Just the 36-base CDR3 DNA is kept, in frame starting at base 1. V is trimmed back by 7 bases and J by 4 bases, and the junction contains 4 bases that no gene match accounts for. CDR1 and CDR2 are read off the germline V gene (reference sequence) as GTSNPN and SVGIG. The immunoSEQ Assay, a bias-controlled multiplex PCR, was used to amplify TCRbeta CDR3 regions from genomic DNA. The authors processed their data as follows. Nucleated cell counts per sample were estimated from amplification of reference gene primers within the assay. To quantify the absolute abundance of each unique TCRbeta CDR3 rearrangement, sequence reads were collapsed and filtered. For each sample, productive Simpson clonality was calculated by taking the square root of Simpson's diversity index across productive rearrangements. TCRdb carries this immuneACCESS record with in-frame sequences only. Its versions omit some clonotypes, under half of them owing to an unresolved V gene in the studies checked, with the rest unexplained. V and J calls and clone size are those listed in that table; D and trimming were worked out from the DNA. Within this sample are 130,000 to 150,000 clones, with 84% of them counted one time only. The top ten hold under 5.5% of the sample.

The sequence is built from TRBV30 and TRBJ1-1, with TRBD1 identical over 9 junction bases. Sample: peripheral blood. The TCR sequence derives from a human donor in a cohort sampled during active COVID-19. The CDR3 is CAYGQGSTEAFF. The nucleotides read TGTGCCTATGGACAGGGGAGCACTGAAGCTTTCTTT.